These 14 T cell receptor beta chains originate from one sample sequenced in a study of vaccination effects on CD4 cells after COVID-19. Method: immunoSEQ multiplex PCR; TCRdb's copy keeps in-frame clones and lacks some. The sample consists of over 60,000 clones, approximately 76% of them appearing once. These receptors have no known antigen. Within the ViraFEST assay, antigen-specific CD4+ T cells underwent expansion with viral peptide pools prior to sequencing. Culturing for roughly 10 days preceded CD4+ T cell isolation. Vaccinated participants had no history of SARS-CoV-2 infection and tested negative for nucleocapsid antibodies. The specimen was CD4+ T cells from PBMCs cultured with HCoV-NL63 spike peptides, collected before COVID-19 vaccination. Receptors were obtained from a human donor who received a COVID-19 vaccine.

The chain is built from TRBV9 and TRBJ2-3, with 9 nucleotides matching TRBD1. The germline V gene encodes CDR1 SGDLS and CDR2 YYNGEE. V was pared by 0 bases and J by 3 bases, with 2 bases of the junction left unmatched. The CDR3 is made up of 15 amino acids. The CDR3 reads CASSVGQGGTDTQYF. The CDR3 DNA is TGTGCCAGCAGCGTAGGACAGGGGGGAACAGATACGCAGTATTTT. The full variable domain, completed using reference TRBV9 and TRBJ2-3, is DSGVTQTPKHLITATGQRVTLRCSPRSGDLSVYWYQQSLDQGLQFLIQYYNGEERAKGNILERFSAQQFPDLHSELNLSSLELGDSALYFCASSVGQGGTDTQYFGPGTRLTVL.

This chain connects TRBV6-4 to TRBJ2-1; a possible D gene is TRBD2 (6 bases). The CDR3 is made up of 16 amino acids. In germline, CDR1 is MRHNA, CDR2 SNTAGT. V shed 0 bases and J shed 2 bases, with 11 bases lying between them. The CDR3 sequence: CASSDSGGEPYNEQFF. CDR3 nucleotide sequence: TGTGCCAGCAGTGACTCGGGCGGGGAACCCTACAATGAGCAGTTCTTC.

This chain connects TRBV18 to TRBJ1-3, with D maybe TRBD1 (5 bases). The germline V gene encodes CDR1 KGHSH and CDR2 LQKENI. The CDR3 consists of 15 residues. Trimming removed 0 bases at V and 1 base at J, with 7 bases between. CDR3: CASSPPGGSGNTIYF. The CDR3, as DNA: TGTGCCAGCTCACCACCGGGGGGATCTGGAAACACCATATATTTT.

The chain has TRBV29-1 and TRBJ1-6; unclear D gene. The V gene lost 3 bases and the J gene lost 7 bases, with 10 bases spanning the gap. CDR3 length equals 13 residues. In germline, CDR1 is SQVTM, CDR2 ANQGSEA. CDR3 region: CSVEDGPNSPLHF. The CDR3, as DNA: TGCAGCGTTGAGGACGGACCGAATTCACCCCTCCACTTT.

The gene calls are TRBV6-2 or TRBV6-3 and TRBJ1-5, with D tentatively TRBD1 (6 bases). V gave up 2 bases and J gave up 3 bases, with 11 bases separating them. The CDR3 is 15 amino acids. Germline lookup yields CDR1 MNHEY and CDR2 SVGEGT. This CDR3 reads CASSYAGGDNQPQHF. CDR3 DNA: TGTGCCAGCAGTTACGCCGGGGGCGACAATCAGCCCCAGCATTTT.

This chain links TRBV10-1 with TRBJ2-3; 10 nucleotides align to TRBD1. J lost 2 bases, V lost 7 bases, and 6 bases had no gene match. CDR3 length: 15 amino acids. Germline V gene data show CDR1 as WNHNN and CDR2 as SYGVQD (reference sequence). Here the CDR3 reads CASMRDRGSTDTQYF. The CDR3 coding sequence is TGCGCCAGCATGCGGGACAGGGGTTCCACAGATACGCAGTATTTT.

The gene calls are TRBV10-2 and TRBJ1-2; D is unresolved. Deletions cut 4 bases from V and 2 bases from J, with 8 bases between. Germline assignment: CDR1 WSHSY and CDR2 SAAADI. This CDR3 is 13 amino acids long. CDR3 amino acids: CASSGGRNYGYTF. DNA for the CDR3: TGCGCCAGCAGTGGTGGCAGAAACTATGGCTACACCTTC.

Concerning this clone: Germline and junction disagree at one end, which may indicate a read error. CDR3 loop: CASSRDRASF. The CDR3 DNA reads as TGTGCCAGCAGCCGGGACAGGGCTTCATTC. The rearrangement joins TRBV7-2 to TRBJ1-2; 9 positions match TRBD1. CDR1 and CDR2 (germline): SGHTA, FQGNSA. The CDR3 loop spans 10 amino acids.

The CDR3 region has the DNA TGTGCCAGTAGTATGGCCGGTGGGGGTGGCACAGATACGCAGTATTTT. Translating gives CASSMAGGGGTDTQYF. The chain carries TRBV19 and TRBJ2-3; TRBD1 or TRBD2 may be the D gene (5 bases each). The CDR3 spans 16 residues. CDR1 is LNHDA, CDR2 SQIVND, per germline (reference sequence). The V gene lost 3 bases and the J gene lost 1 base, with 14 bases spanning the gap.

The V and J genes are TRBV12-5 and TRBJ2-3; 8 bases match TRBD1. Trimming at V came to 5 bases and at J to 4 bases, leaving 5 bases not matched to a gene. The germline V gene has CDR1 LGHNT and CDR2 FRNRAP. The length of the CDR3 is 14 residues. The CDR3 DNA follows: TGTGCTAGTGGTCCGGACAGGGCTTCAGATACGCAGTATTTT. Its translation is CASGPDRASDTQYF.

The V call is TRBV5-6, the J call TRBJ2-7, with 8 bases aligning to TRBD1. Unmatched junction bases numbered 7, after V lost 0 bases and J lost 2 bases. CDR1 and CDR2 from the germline V gene are SGHDT and YYEEEE. This CDR3 contains 16 residues. As DNA, the CDR3 is TGTGCCAGCAGCTTGGGGGACAGGCGGTCGGCCTACGAGCAGTACGTC. It translates to CASSLGDRRSAYEQYV.

The V and J genes are TRBV5-6 and TRBJ2-5; D gene uncertain. V lost 4 bases to trimming and J lost 5 bases, with 15 bases between them. The germline V gene has CDR1 SGHDT and CDR2 YYEEEE. The CDR3 runs 14 residues. This chain's CDR3 is CASSPIGRFETQYF. CDR3 nucleotide sequence: TGTGCCAGCAGCCCCATAGGCAGGTTTGAGACCCAGTACTTC.

V and J are TRBV10-3 and TRBJ2-5; the D gene is possibly TRBD2 (6 bases). Germline loops: CDR1 ENHRY, CDR2 SYGVKD. The CDR3 length is 14 residues. V was shortened by 4 bases and J by 5 bases, with 14 bases between the two germline ends. The CDR3 loop reads CAISAAGSLETQYF. The CDR3 DNA reads TGTGCCATCAGTGCCGCGGGGTCCTTGGAGACCCAGTACTTC.

The V and J genes are TRBV6-5 and TRBJ2-7; D may be TRBD1 (6 bases). The CDR3 contains 13 residues. Per germline, CDR1 MNHEY and CDR2 SVGAGI. Trimming removed 5 bases at V and 4 bases at J, with 12 bases between. The CDR3 nucleotides read TGTGCCAGCAGTCGACAGGTGAGGTACGAGCAGTACGTC. Residues: CASSRQVRYEQYV.